Below, 20 T cell receptor beta chains from the same sample are listed, as sequenced in a study of T cell responses to AZD1222 COVID-19 vaccine. The method was immunoSEQ multiplex PCR; TCRdb's version includes in-frame clones alone and lacks a portion of them. Here the sample spans some 120,000 clones, 85% to 90% being singletons. The specimen was peripheral blood, collected on day 0 of AZD1222 vaccination. The receptors originated from an adult in good health.

The rearrangement uses TRBV13 and TRBJ1-5; possible D gene TRBD1, 5 bases. CDR3 size: 15 residues. Trimming took 5 bases from V and 1 from J, leaving 12 bases between them. Germline lookup yields CDR1 PRHDT and CDR2 FYEKMQ (reference sequence). The CDR3 loop is CASSVRRGSNQPQHF. The CDR3 DNA reads TGTGCCAGCAGCGTTCGGAGGGGAAGCAATCAGCCCCAGCATTTT.

The chain has TRBV6-6 and TRBJ2-7; a possible D gene is TRBD1 (6 bases). Germline CDR1 MNHNY, CDR2 SVGAGI (reference sequence). Trimming shortened V by 4 bases and J by 4 bases, and 17 bases separated the two germline ends. The CDR3 loop spans 15 amino acids. Here the CDR3 reads CASSSGQPGEYEQYF. For the CDR3, the DNA is TGTGCCAGCAGTTCCGGACAGCCAGGGGAATACGAGCAGTACTTC.

This clone turned up a few times. J is TRBJ1-1 and V is TRBV4-3; 7 bases align to TRBD1. V shed 1 base and J 11 bases; nucleotides not matched to a gene: 7. Per germline, CDR1 LGHNA and CDR2 YSLEER. The CDR3 runs to 13 residues. The CDR3 DNA is TGCGCCAGCAGCCAAGCCCTAACAGGGGCCGCTTTCTTT. It translates to CASSQALTGAAFF.

The rearrangement joins TRBV6-2 or TRBV6-3 to TRBJ2-7; D uncertain. This CDR3 region has 14 residues. Trimming removed 2 bases at V and 0 bases at J, with 8 bases between. Looked up from germline, CDR1 is MNHEY and CDR2 is SVGEGT. The CDR3 DNA is TGTGCCAGCAGTTACGGGCCGAGCTCCTACGAGCAGTACTTC. Translation gives CASSYGPSSYEQYF.

The chain recombines TRBV4-1 with TRBJ1-1, with 7 bases matching TRBD1. The CDR3 consists of 15 residues. Germline-derived CDR1 and CDR2 are MGHRA and YSYEKL. V lost 5 bases to trimming and J lost 2 bases; unmatched junction nucleotides: 8. This CDR3 is CASSFRQGINTEAFF. The CDR3 DNA reads as TGCGCCAGCAGCTTTAGACAGGGTATTAACACTGAAGCTTTCTTT.

The chain joins TRBV9 to TRBJ1-3; TRBD1 aligns across 8 bases. The germline gives CDR1 SGDLS, CDR2 YYNGEE. There are 16 residues in the CDR3. J gave up 3 bases and V 0 bases, and 5 bases lay outside the gene matches. CDR3 sequence (DNA): TGTGCCAGCAGCGTAGGACCGACAGGGGTTGGAAACACCATATATTTT. Translated, it gives CASSVGPTGVGNTIYF.

This rearrangement joins TRBV11-1 to TRBJ2-7; 14 bases agree with TRBD2. Germline CDR1 and CDR2: SGHAT and FQDESV (reference sequence). This CDR3 comprises 14 residues. The V and J ends lost 5 bases and 7 bases, in that order; junction bases with no gene match: 4. The CDR3: CASSTGLAGDEQYF. DNA of the CDR3: TGTGCCAGCAGCACGGGACTAGCGGGAGATGAGCAGTACTTC.

This chain joins TRBV6-1 and TRBJ1-5; no reliable D call. The germline V gene encodes CDR1 MNHNS and CDR2 SASEGT. Trimming removed 2 bases at V and 5 bases at J, with 7 bases between. The CDR3 runs 13 residues. The CDR3 sequence is CASSEWEYQPQHF. CDR3 nucleotides: TGTGCCAGCAGTGAATGGGAGTATCAGCCCCAGCATTTT.

The genes are TRBV3-1 (or the pseudogene TRBV3-2) and TRBJ2-2, with D unclear. Germline V CDR1 and CDR2: LGHDT, YNNKEL (reference sequence). The CDR3 spans 14 residues. Deletions cut 1 base from V and 1 base from J, with 4 bases between. The CDR3 is CASSQGGNTGELFF. The CDR3 DNA reads TGTGCCAGCAGCCAAGGGGGGAACACCGGGGAGCTGTTTTTT.

CDR3 sequence (DNA): TGTGCCAGCAGCCAATATCGGGGGAGTCCTTCCCACGAGCAGTACTTC. It encodes CASSQYRGSPSHEQYF. This sequence joins TRBV3-1 (or the pseudogene TRBV3-2) and TRBJ2-7; D may be TRBD2 (6 bases). Trimming pared 2 bases from V and 5 bases from J, leaving 19 bases between. The germline CDR1 and CDR2 sequences are LGHDT and YNNKEL (reference sequence). This CDR3 comprises 16 residues.

This chain uses TRBV6-5 with TRBJ1-3; D remains ambiguous. V was shortened by 8 bases and J by 3 bases, with 14 bases between the two germline ends. CDR1 is MNHEY, CDR2 SVGAGI, per germline. The CDR3 sequence is 14 residues long. CDR3 in DNA: TGTGCCAGCTCTTCCGTCCTTTTTGGAAACACCATATATTTT. Translating it yields CASSSVLFGNTIYF.

The J gene is TRBJ1-1, the V gene TRBV5-6; possible D gene TRBD1, 5 bases. Trimming pared 6 bases from V and 5 bases from J, leaving 26 bases between. CDR3 length: 17 amino acids. CDR1 and CDR2 from the germline V gene are SGHDT and YYEEEE. The CDR3 reads CASKTTWGDQAETEAFF. CDR3 in DNA: TGTGCCAGCAAAACCACCTGGGGGGATCAAGCGGAGACTGAAGCTTTCTTT.

CDR3 DNA: TGTGCCAGCAGCTTAGATTCTAGCGGCTACGAGCAGTACTTC. Translating gives CASSLDSSGYEQYF. The V call is TRBV7-3, the J call TRBJ2-7; 7 bases match TRBD2. V lost 2 bases to trimming and J lost 3 bases; unmatched junction nucleotides: 4. This CDR3 has 14 residues. The germline gives CDR1 SGHTA, CDR2 FQGTGA. Full variable domain (outside the CDR3, taken from reference TRBV7-3 and TRBJ2-7): GAGVSQTPSNKVTEKGKYVELRCDPISGHTALYWYRQSLGQGPEFLIYFQGTGAADDSGLPNDRFFAVRPEGSVSTLKIQRTERGDSAVYLCASSLDSSGYEQYFGPGTRLTVT.

CDR3 bases: TGTGCCAGCAGCCAACAGGGTAATACGCAGTATTTT. Protein: CASSQQGNTQYF. The genes are TRBV28 and TRBJ2-3, with a weak D call TRBD1 (6 bases). V shed 6 bases and J shed 7 bases, with 11 bases lying between them. The CDR3 is 12 residues long. In germline, CDR1 is MDHEN, CDR2 SYDVKM.

V and J are TRBV3-1 (or the pseudogene TRBV3-2) and TRBJ1-6; D ambiguous. The CDR3 runs to 15 residues. The V end lost 4 bases, the J end lost 9 bases, and 16 bases lay between the germline ends. Germline-derived CDR1 and CDR2 are LGHDT and YNNKEL (reference sequence). The CDR3 coding sequence is TGTGCCAGCAGCCCTCTGTCACGGGGTTTTTCACCCCTCCACTTT. It is translated as CASSPLSRGFSPLHF.

This clone showed up just a few times. V gene TRBV19 combines with J gene TRBJ2-7, with TRBD2 matching 10 bases. CDR3 length: 14 amino acids. V lost 7 bases to trimming and J lost 2 bases; unmatched junction nucleotides: 5. Per germline, CDR1 LNHDA and CDR2 SQIVND (reference sequence). The CDR3 DNA reads as TGTGCCAGTACCGGGACTAGCGCACCCTACGAGCAGTACTTC. Protein sequence: CASTGTSAPYEQYF. Complete variable domain (other parts from reference TRBV19 and TRBJ2-7): DGGITQSPKYLFRKEGQNVTLSCEQNLNHDAMYWYRQDPGQGLRLIYYSQIVNDFQKGDIAEGYSVSREKKESFPLTVTSAQKNPTAFYLCASTGTSAPYEQYFGPGTRLTVT.

The CDR3 loop is CASGARGRENTEAFF. The DNA of the CDR3 is TGTGCCAGCGGGGCCCGGGGCAGGGAGAACACTGAAGCTTTCTTT. V and J are TRBV2 and TRBJ1-1; TRBD1 might be the D (5 bases). Trimming took off 8 bases at V and 1 base at J, with 17 bases between the two ends. CDR1 is SNHLY and CDR2 is FYNNEI in the germline V gene. This CDR3 has 15 residues.

In its sample, this clone was seen once. J is TRBJ1-4 and V is TRBV28; the D gene is possibly TRBD1 (6 bases). Trimming took off 3 bases at V and 8 bases at J, with 19 bases between the two ends. This CDR3 region has 16 residues. CDR1 is MDHEN, CDR2 SYDVKM, per germline. CDR3: CASSLPRGGGREKLFF. The CDR3 region has the DNA TGTGCCAGCAGTTTGCCCCGAGGAGGGGGTAGAGAAAAACTGTTTTTT. The full variable domain, in which reference TRBV28 and TRBJ1-4 provide the parts outside the CDR3, is DVKVTQSSRYLVKRTGEKVFLECVQDMDHENMFWYRQDPGLGLRLIYFSYDVKMKEKGDIPEGYSVSREKKERFSLILESASTNQTSMYLCASSLPRGGGREKLFFGSGTQLSVL.

The V and J genes are TRBV28 and TRBJ1-4; TRBD1 is a possible D gene (6 bases). This CDR3 comprises 14 residues. The V end was cut by 6 bases, the J end by 3 bases, with 11 bases between. The germline gives CDR1 MDHEN, CDR2 SYDVKM. The CDR3 nucleotides read TGTGCCAGCAGACAGGGTAGTTCTAATGAAAAACTGTTTTTT. Translating it yields CASRQGSSNEKLFF.

This clone was picked up one time. The rearrangement joins TRBV11-2 to TRBJ1-5; D is ambiguous. Between the trimmed V and J ends, which lost 2 bases and 2 bases, there was a span of 4 bases. The CDR3 consists of 13 residues. Germline V CDR1 and CDR2: SGHAT, FQNNGV. CDR3 sequence: CASSLFGNQPQHF. The CDR3 region has the DNA TGTGCCAGCAGCTTATTTGGCAATCAGCCCCAGCATTTT.